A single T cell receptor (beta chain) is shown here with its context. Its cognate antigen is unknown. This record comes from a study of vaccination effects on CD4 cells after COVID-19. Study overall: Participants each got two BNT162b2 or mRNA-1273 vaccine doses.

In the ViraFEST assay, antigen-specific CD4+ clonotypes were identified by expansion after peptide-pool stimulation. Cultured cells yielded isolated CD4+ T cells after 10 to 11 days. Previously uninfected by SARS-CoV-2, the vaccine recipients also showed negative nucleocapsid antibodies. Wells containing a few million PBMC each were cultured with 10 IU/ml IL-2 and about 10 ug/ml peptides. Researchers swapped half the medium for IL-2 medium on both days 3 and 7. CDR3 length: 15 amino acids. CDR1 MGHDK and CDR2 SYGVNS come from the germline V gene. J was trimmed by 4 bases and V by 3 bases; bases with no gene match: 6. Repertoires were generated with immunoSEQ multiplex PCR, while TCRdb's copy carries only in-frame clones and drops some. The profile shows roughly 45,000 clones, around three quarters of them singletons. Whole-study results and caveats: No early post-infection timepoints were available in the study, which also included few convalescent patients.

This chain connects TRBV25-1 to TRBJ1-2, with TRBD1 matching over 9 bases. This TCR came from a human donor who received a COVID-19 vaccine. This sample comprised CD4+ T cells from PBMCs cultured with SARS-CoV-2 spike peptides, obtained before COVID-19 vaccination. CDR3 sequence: CASSELDRGSYGYTF. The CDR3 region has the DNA TGTGCCAGCAGTGAGTTGGACAGGGGCAGCTATGGCTACACCTTC.